Below, 18 T cell receptor beta chains from the same sample are listed, as sequenced in a study of shared clonotypes between healthy human individuals (dated by TCRdb to the early 2020s). Library creation used the immunoSEQ multiplex PCR assay. TCRdb holds this immuneACCESS table with in-frame rearrangements only. Some clones are missing; in checked studies, unresolved V genes explain under half, and the rest has no known cause. Here the sample has millions of clones; roughly 96% occur a single time. 0.13% of the sample belongs to the ten largest clones. Source material: naive CD4+ T cells sorted from blood. The intended sense of this specimen's cell subset or site label: CD45RA+ positively selected. Receptors were obtained from a man aged 18 to 29 in good health.

CDR3 sequence reads: CASSSGGTVNTEAFF. The CDR3 DNA reads TGTGCCAGCAGCTCAGGGGGGACCGTGAACACTGAAGCTTTCTTT. The chain combines TRBV6-1 with TRBJ1-1, with 7 bases fitting TRBD1. CDR1 and CDR2 (germline): MNHNS, SASEGT. The CDR3 extends over 15 amino acids. Trimming removed 6 bases from V and 0 bases from J; junction bases left unmatched: 7.

The chain uses TRBV30 and TRBJ2-5; D is ambiguous. Germline assignment: CDR1 GTSNPN and CDR2 SVGIG (reference sequence). The CDR3 has 13 amino acids. Trimming stripped 2 bases from V and 5 bases from J, with 12 bases between. The CDR3 region is CAWSSRLGETQYF. The DNA of the CDR3 is TGTGCCTGGAGTTCTAGGTTAGGGGAGACCCAGTACTTC.

The CDR3 protein is CASSLSAAGELFF. CDR3 coding DNA: TGTGCCAGCAGCTTGTCAGCGGCCGGGGAGCTGTTTTTT. The rearrangement uses TRBV5-4 and TRBJ2-2; maybe TRBD2 (5 bases). CDR3 length: 13 residues. V was clipped by 1 base and J by 6 bases, with 7 bases between them. CDR1 and CDR2 from the germline V gene are SGHNT and YYREEE (reference sequence).

V and J are TRBV11-3 and TRBJ1-6; no definite D call. V was pared by 1 base and J by 7 bases, with 5 bases between. The CDR3 totals 13 residues. The germline gives CDR1 SGHNT, CDR2 YENEEA. The CDR3 DNA follows: TGTGCCAGCAGCTTAGCGGGAAATTCACCCCTCCACTTT. Protein sequence: CASSLAGNSPLHF.

The V gene is TRBV19, the J gene TRBJ1-2; weak D call: TRBD1 (6 bases). Germline V CDR1 and CDR2: LNHDA, SQIVND (reference sequence). The CDR3 has 14 residues. Trimming pared 5 bases from V and 0 bases from J, leaving 10 bases between. DNA for the CDR3: TGTGCCAGTAGTCGGACAGCCACTAACTATGGCTACACCTTC. It yields the protein CASSRTATNYGYTF.

V usage is TRBV5-4 and J usage is TRBJ2-5; D remains ambiguous. The V and J ends lost 0 bases and 2 bases respectively, with 8 bases between them. Looked up from germline, CDR1 is SGHNT and CDR2 is YYREEE (reference sequence). The CDR3 is 14 residues long. The CDR3 DNA reads TGTGCCAGCAGCTTGGCAGAGTTACAAGAGACCCAGTACTTC. Residues: CASSLAELQETQYF.

The V and J genes are TRBV7-2 and TRBJ2-7; 9 bases are shared with TRBD2. The CDR3 is 14 residues long. Germline V gene lookup returns CDR1 SGHTA and CDR2 FQGNSA. V dropped 1 base and J dropped 5; count of bases not matched to a gene: 3. The CDR3 region is CASSLGTSVHEQYF. Here the CDR3 DNA reads TGTGCCAGCAGCTTAGGGACTAGCGTCCACGAGCAGTACTTC.

Note on this clone: This sample includes further DNA sequences coding for the same CDR3. This rearrangement joins TRBV5-6 to TRBJ1-5; D is unclear. The CDR3 is 16 residues long. Per the germline V gene, CDR1 is SGHDT and CDR2 is YYEEEE. V lost 0 bases to trimming and J lost 0 bases, with 10 bases between them. The CDR3 sequence is CASSLAGRYSNQPQHF. The CDR3 region has the DNA TGTGCCAGCAGCTTGGCCGGACGGTATAGCAATCAGCCCCAGCATTTT.

V and J are TRBV15 and TRBJ2-5, with D perhaps TRBD2 (5 bases). Trimming removed 0 bases from V and 3 bases from J, with 17 bases in between. Per the germline V gene, CDR1 is LNHNV and CDR2 is YYDKDF (reference sequence). This CDR3 region has 17 residues. CDR3 amino acids: CATSRDLGVGSKETQYF. The DNA for the CDR3 is TGTGCCACCAGCAGAGATCTCGGGGTTGGGAGCAAAGAGACCCAGTACTTC. The full variable domain, completed using reference TRBV15 and TRBJ2-5, is DAMVIQNPRYQVTQFGKPVTLSCSQTLNHNVMYWYQQKSSQAPKLLFHYYDKDFNNEADTPDNFQSRRPNTSFCFLDIRSPGLGDTAMYLCATSRDLGVGSKETQYFGPGTRLLVL.

A remark on this clone: At the DNA level, this CDR3 is encoded by other sequences in the same sample as well. V gene TRBV6-5 combines with J gene TRBJ1-6; 8 bases match TRBD1. The V and J ends lost 4 bases and 0 bases, in that order; junction bases with no gene match: 2. CDR3 length equals 16 residues. Germline loops: CDR1 MNHEY, CDR2 SVGAGI. The CDR3 sequence is CASSSQGGSYNSPLHF. The CDR3 DNA sequence: TGTGCCAGCAGTTCACAGGGGGGCTCCTATAATTCACCCCTCCACTTT.

The gene calls are TRBV5-6 and TRBJ2-2; 7 nucleotides line up with TRBD1. This CDR3 has 15 residues. The germline gives CDR1 SGHDT, CDR2 YYEEEE. V lost 0 bases and J lost 9; bases outside the gene matches: 8. CDR3 nucleotides: TGTGCCAGCAGCTTGGTCGGGACAGATACGAGGGAGCTGTTTTTT. Its protein product is CASSLVGTDTRELFF.

CDR3 in amino acids: CASSVDRVYNSPLHF. The CDR3 DNA sequence: TGTGCCAGCAGCGTTGACAGGGTTTATAATTCACCCCTCCACTTT. The rearrangement joins TRBV2 to TRBJ1-6, with TRBD1 matching over 7 bases. Germline V gene data show CDR1 as SNHLY and CDR2 as FYNNEI. V was clipped by 6 bases and J by 4 bases; unmatched bases: 6. CDR3 length: 15 residues.

The rearrangement uses TRBV7-8 and TRBJ2-3; TRBD2 agrees at 7 bases. J lost 8 bases, V lost 5 bases, and 10 bases had no gene match. CDR3 length equals 14 residues. The V gene's germline CDR1 is SGHVS and CDR2 FQNEAQ. The CDR3 DNA sequence: TGTGCCAGCAGCCCTTGGGGGGGATCGGGTACGCAGTATTTT. It specifies CASSPWGGSGTQYF.

This chain links TRBV10-3 with TRBJ1-3; tentative D call: TRBD1 (6 bases). The germline CDR1 and CDR2 sequences are ENHRY and SYGVKD. This CDR3 is 18 amino acids long. V lost 6 bases, J lost 0 bases, and 21 bases lay in between. The CDR3 DNA reads as TGTGCCATCAGCGTTCCGGGGGGGCGAACCTTCTCTGGAAACACCATATATTTT. Translation: CAISVPGGRTFSGNTIYF.

The chain links TRBV18 to TRBJ2-2; tentative D call: TRBD2 (6 bases). Trimming removed 3 bases from V and 5 bases from J, with 10 bases in between. This CDR3 spans 14 amino acids. Looked up from germline, CDR1 is KGHSH and CDR2 is LQKENI. CDR3 sequence reads: CASSPREGTGELFF. CDR3 in DNA: TGTGCCAGCTCACCGCGGGAAGGAACCGGGGAGCTGTTTTTT.

Details on this clone: The same CDR3 arises from other DNA sequences in this sample as well. The V and J genes are TRBV9 and TRBJ2-2; the match to TRBD1 covers 7 bases. This CDR3 has 15 residues. CDR1 is SGDLS, CDR2 YYNGEE, per germline. V lost 0 bases to trimming and J lost 2 bases; unmatched junction nucleotides: 1. The CDR3 loop reads CASSVGQGNTGELFF. The CDR3 DNA reads TGTGCCAGCAGCGTAGGACAGGGAAACACCGGGGAGCTGTTTTTT.

V and J are TRBV4-2 and TRBJ1-2; TRBD1 aligns across 8 bases. Germline loops: CDR1 LGHNA, CDR2 YNFKEQ. CDR3 length: 15 residues. J gave up 4 bases and V 0 bases, and 4 bases lay outside the gene matches. CDR3 sequence (DNA): TGTGCCAGCAGCCAAGAGAACGGACAGGGCTATGGCTACACCTTC. Translation: CASSQENGQGYGYTF.

To note about this clone: Other DNA sequences of this sample code for an identical CDR3. V usage is TRBV7-2 and J usage is TRBJ2-5, with 7 nucleotides matching TRBD2. Germline CDR1 SGHTA, CDR2 FQGNSA. The CDR3 spans 14 residues. J was trimmed by 2 bases and V by 1 base; bases with no gene match: 1. In DNA, the CDR3 is TGTGCCAGCAGCTTAGGGGGGGGTCAAGAGACCCAGTACTTC. Its translation: CASSLGGGQETQYF.